A selection of T cell receptor beta chains follows, all from one sample in a study of cytomegalovirus exposure and HLA in healthy donors. Method: immunoSEQ multiplex PCR; TCRdb's copy keeps in-frame clones and lacks some. This sample contains about 130,000 clones. Sequenced: PBMCs. These receptor sequences come from a woman aged 35 to 49 in good health and CMV-seropositive. CDR3s include the opening cysteine and the closing phenylalanine or tryptophan.

TRBJ1-2 | 17 | TRBV7-3 | CASSPRPRGQGVRGYTF
TRBJ1-4 | 21 | TRBV7-8 | CASSSPSLTGPFWMANEKLFF
TRBJ1-5 | 13 | TRBV28 | CASRVQGTSAQHF
TRBJ1-4 | 12 | TRBV30 | CAWSDVREKLFF
TRBJ2-7 | 12 | TRBV27 | CASSLGGQGEYF
TRBJ1-6 | 15 | TRBV5-1 | CASSLEGGQNSPLHF
TRBJ1-6 | 14 | TRBV10-3 | CAIRLALYNSPLHF
TRBJ1-2 | 13 | TRBV2 | CASSYRVWDGYTF
TRBJ1-1 | 14 | TRBV19 | CASSMGQASTEAFF
TRBJ1-2 | 19 | TRBV5-8 | CASSLEGRGPHGLNYGYTF
TRBJ2-3 | 13 | TRBV5-1 | CASSDQGSDTQYF
TRBJ2-3 | 15 | TRBV30 | CAWTPGGAATDTQYF
TRBJ2-3 | 15 | TRBV27 | CASSLSSGSRDTQYF
TRBJ2-1 | 16 | TRBV5-1 | CASSSGGTSSDNEQFF
TRBJ2-3 | 15 | TRBV5-4 | CASSLSSGYTDTQYF
TRBJ2-3 | 16 | TRBV11-2 | CASRGLAGGRGDTQYF
TRBJ2-1 | 18 | TRBV19 | CATSMTGQGLAGHNEQFF
. | 13 | TRBV15 | CATSRRQIYEQYF
TRBJ2-7 | 16 | TRBV4-1 | CASSSQGGRPSYEQYF
TRBJ2-1 | 16 | TRBV11-3 | CASSPHGTVSYNEQFF
TRBJ2-5 | 16 | TRBV7-9 | CASSTRRLAGGSAQYF
TRBJ1-2 | 12 | TRBV30 | CAWTPQVYGYTF
TRBJ1-2 | 13 | TRBV27 | CASSPGLNYGYTF
TRBJ2-7 | 13 | TRBV19 | CASRLAGGSEQYF
TRBJ2-5 | 14 | TRBV5-6 | CASSGGTGLETQYF
TRBJ2-1 | 14 | TRBV10-3 | CATKREGGYNEQFF